These T cell receptor beta chains were read from a single sample in a study of early stage breast cancer tumors. The assay was immunoSEQ multiplex PCR, and TCRdb's table has in-frame clones only and misses some. This sample has fewer than 90,000 clones, with roughly 84% found just once. The sample taken for sequencing was blood. Source of these receptors: a person aged 60 to 70 with breast cancer. Each CDR3 is given without its conserved first and last residue. Each record gives: V gene, CDR3 protein.

TRBV28 | ASDTRHQPQH
TRBV2 | ASSPGLSTDTQY
TRBV5-6 | ASSLYNRNEQF
TRBV10-3 | AISKRGLAGGRSYNEQF
TRBV19 | ASLRGGLGNEQF
TRBV7-8 | ASSLAESEYNEQY
TRBV7-9 | ASSLVANNEQF
TRBV28 | ASGRWRQGTGYT
TRBV7-9 | ASSLPGRSYEQY
TRBV7-7 | ASSAGEGTEAF
TRBV4-2 | ASSQGGQSGEQY
TRBV7-3 | ASSSTGLVSYNEQF
TRBV19 | ASSIRQTQANEKLF
TRBV9 | ASSESLNSYGEQF
TRBV18 | ASSPGLDASYGYT
TRBV28 | ASSFASAIYEQY
TRBV29-1 | SVERTANNEQF
TRBV11-3 | ASSYPGTGEDWAKNIQY
TRBV27 | ARKKGQTYEQY
TRBV5-1 | ASSSGRGAGTDTQY
TRBV9 | ASSVRGAGGELF
TRBV6-1 | ASSGQLRETQY
TRBV18 | ASSPFEGSYNEQF
TRBV11-1 | ASSSQSSGNGANVLT
TRBV2 | ASSRQGNYNSPLH
TRBV6-5 | ASSPGLGTDTQY
TRBV6-1 | ASMDRGPNQPQH
TRBV2 | ASSATGEDGYT
TRBV23-1 | ASSQGRGRKAF
TRBV15 | ATSRGAGLAGGHEQY
TRBV5-6 | ASSLFGTGKESPLH
TRBV19 | AAGGGGLKNIQY
TRBV14 | ASSQDPGGGVDEQF
TRBV6-6 | ASTMTGTGGHEQY
TRBV11-2 | ASSLSAGSSYNEQF
TRBV5-1 | ASSLAPQGKVQY
TRBV19 | ASSLGRGGLNTEAF
TRBV5-1 | ASSTNRGLTGNTIY
TRBV6-1 | ASSEQGDTGELF
TRBV6-5 | ANKMQGLGVDTQY
TRBV2 | ASGAQGPIDTQY
TRBV15 | ATSRAPLAGVNEQF
TRBV27 | ASSADGVGRPSYGYT
TRBV18 | ASSPSDEQY
TRBV5-1 | ASSLVERPYNEQF
TRBV7-9 | ASSSSGTSGTF
TRBV4-1 | ASSQPGRGQVYGYT
TRBV15 | ATSRDEGSGQF
TRBV6-4 | ASSSLPGLKNTEAF
TRBV11-2 | ASSLASQGEQY
TRBV18 | ASSPQRGETQY
TRBV7-3 | ASSQGPGYEQY
TRBV28 | ASRQGGNTIY
TRBV4-1 | ASSQEENRSLI
TRBV19 | ASSIEHEVGYEQY
TRBV9 | ASSKVGGYGYT
TRBV7-2 | ASSAGITDTQY
TRBV11-2 | ASSLELGLAGGGNEQF
TRBV27 | ASSSTGPTVVQPQH